This TCR beta chain was observed in a study of spatial heterogeneity in lung cancer. Study summary: Every unique TCR and UMI combination, on average, appeared more than ten times in raw reads. Study-wide findings and caveats: At resection, ubiquitous expanded tumor TCRs appeared in blood more than at follow-up.

Time point in this sample: sample taken at primary tumor resection. Whole RNA from tumor, nontumor lung or frozen PBMC was sequenced unsorted. This clonotype appeared once. The target antigen is unknown. TCRdb itself ran the 5' RACE reads through MiXCR, one entry per CDR3 protein. The table includes 1,500 to 2,000 distinct CDR3 sequences, 15% to 20% detected once. Germline V gene data show CDR1 as MNHEY and CDR2 as SVGAGI. The CDR3 loop spans 13 amino acids. With 5 bases removed from V and 0 bases from J, the gap between germline ends came to 5 bases. The J gene is TRBJ2-1, the V gene TRBV6-5; D unclear. The TCR originated in a male donor with early-stage non-small cell lung cancer. Specimen: PBMCs, collected at surgery. Here the CDR3 DNA reads TGTGCCAGCAGTGCTGACTCCTACAATGAGCAGTTCTTC. This translates into CASSADSYNEQFF.